This TCR beta chain was sequenced in a study of blood T cell repertoires in COVID-19. Study-wide context: The United States, Italy and Spain provided the acute and convalescent COVID-19 samples.

Trimming took 5 bases from V and 10 from J; bases not matched to a gene: 9. The CDR3 totals 14 residues. Germline lookup yields CDR1 MDHEN and CDR2 SYDVKM. The protocol was immunoSEQ multiplex PCR, while the TCRdb copy is restricted to in-frame clones and leaves out a portion. The data contain about 200,000 clones, 82% of them singletons. The clonotype was recovered from a woman at least 80 years old with COVID-19, enrolled during active disease. The sample consisted of peripheral blood. V usage is TRBV28 and J usage is TRBJ1-4; 8 positions agree with TRBD1. CDR3 DNA sequence: TGTGCCAGCAGTCCCCCATTACAGGGGGTAAAACTGTTTTTT. It encodes CASSPPLQGVKLFF.